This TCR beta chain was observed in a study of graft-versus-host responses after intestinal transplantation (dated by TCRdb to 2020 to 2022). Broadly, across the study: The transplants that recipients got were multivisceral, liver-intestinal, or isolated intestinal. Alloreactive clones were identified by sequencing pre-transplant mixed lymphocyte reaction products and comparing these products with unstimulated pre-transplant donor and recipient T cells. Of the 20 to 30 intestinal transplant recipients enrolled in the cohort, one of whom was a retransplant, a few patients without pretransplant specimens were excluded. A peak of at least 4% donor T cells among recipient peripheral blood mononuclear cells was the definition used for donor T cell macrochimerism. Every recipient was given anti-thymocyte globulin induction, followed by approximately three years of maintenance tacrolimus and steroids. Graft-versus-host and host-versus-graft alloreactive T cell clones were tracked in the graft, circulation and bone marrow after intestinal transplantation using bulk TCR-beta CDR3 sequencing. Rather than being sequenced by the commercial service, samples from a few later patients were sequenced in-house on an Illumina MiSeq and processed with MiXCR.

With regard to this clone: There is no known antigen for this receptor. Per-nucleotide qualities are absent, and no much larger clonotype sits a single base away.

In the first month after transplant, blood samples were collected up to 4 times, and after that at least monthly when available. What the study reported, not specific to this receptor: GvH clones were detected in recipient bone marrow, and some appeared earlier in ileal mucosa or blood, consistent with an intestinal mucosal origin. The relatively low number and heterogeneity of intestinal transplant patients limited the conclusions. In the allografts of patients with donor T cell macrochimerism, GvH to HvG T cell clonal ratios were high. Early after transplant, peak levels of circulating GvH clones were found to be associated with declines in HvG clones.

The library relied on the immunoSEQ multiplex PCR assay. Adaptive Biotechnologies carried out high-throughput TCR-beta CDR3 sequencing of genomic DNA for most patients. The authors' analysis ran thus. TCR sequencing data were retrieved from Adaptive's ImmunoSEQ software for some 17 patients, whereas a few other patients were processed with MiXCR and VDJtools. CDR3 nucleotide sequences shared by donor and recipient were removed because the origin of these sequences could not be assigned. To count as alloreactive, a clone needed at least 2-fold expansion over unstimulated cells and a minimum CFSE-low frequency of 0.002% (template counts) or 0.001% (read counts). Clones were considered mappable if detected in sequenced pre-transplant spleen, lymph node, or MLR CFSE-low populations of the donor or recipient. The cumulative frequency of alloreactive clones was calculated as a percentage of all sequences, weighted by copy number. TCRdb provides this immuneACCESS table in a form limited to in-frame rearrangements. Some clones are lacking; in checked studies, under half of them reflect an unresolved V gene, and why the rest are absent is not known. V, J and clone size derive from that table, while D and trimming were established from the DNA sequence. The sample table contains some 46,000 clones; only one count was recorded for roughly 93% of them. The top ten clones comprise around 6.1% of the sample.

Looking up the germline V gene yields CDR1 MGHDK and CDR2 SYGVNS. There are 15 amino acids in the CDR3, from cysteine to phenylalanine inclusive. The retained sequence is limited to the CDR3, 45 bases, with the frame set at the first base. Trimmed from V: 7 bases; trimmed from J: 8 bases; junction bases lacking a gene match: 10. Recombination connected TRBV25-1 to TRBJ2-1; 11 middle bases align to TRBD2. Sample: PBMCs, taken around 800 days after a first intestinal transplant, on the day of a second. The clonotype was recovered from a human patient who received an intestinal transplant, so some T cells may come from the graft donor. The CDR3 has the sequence CASTPLGSGRDEQFF. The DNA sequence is TGTGCCAGCACCCCCCTCGGTAGCGGGAGGGATGAGCAGTTCTTC. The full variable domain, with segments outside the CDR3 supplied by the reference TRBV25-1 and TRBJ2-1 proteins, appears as EADIYQTPRYLVIGTGKKITLECSQTMGHDKMYWYQQDPGMELHLIHYSYGVNSTEKGDLSSESTVSRIRTEHFPLTLESARPSHTSQYLCASTPLGSGRDEQFFGPGTRLTVL.